This TCR beta chain came from a study of T cell changes during pregnancy in multiple sclerosis. Produced via immunoSEQ multiplex PCR; TCRdb's table is partial and in-frame only. The sample includes tens of thousands of clones, 92% of them seen just once. The TCR sequence derives from a female donor with multiple sclerosis, enrolled in a pregnancy study. Source: peripheral blood, taken after pregnancy.

CDR3 sequence reads: CASSDLGSGNEQFF. In DNA, the CDR3 is TGTGCCAGCAGTGACCTGGGGAGCGGCAATGAGCAGTTCTTC. This chain connects TRBV6-4 to TRBJ2-1; D perhaps matches TRBD2 (5 bases). The germline gives CDR1 MRHNA, CDR2 SNTAGT. The V end was cut by 2 bases, the J end by 6 bases, with 11 bases between. The CDR3 has 14 residues.